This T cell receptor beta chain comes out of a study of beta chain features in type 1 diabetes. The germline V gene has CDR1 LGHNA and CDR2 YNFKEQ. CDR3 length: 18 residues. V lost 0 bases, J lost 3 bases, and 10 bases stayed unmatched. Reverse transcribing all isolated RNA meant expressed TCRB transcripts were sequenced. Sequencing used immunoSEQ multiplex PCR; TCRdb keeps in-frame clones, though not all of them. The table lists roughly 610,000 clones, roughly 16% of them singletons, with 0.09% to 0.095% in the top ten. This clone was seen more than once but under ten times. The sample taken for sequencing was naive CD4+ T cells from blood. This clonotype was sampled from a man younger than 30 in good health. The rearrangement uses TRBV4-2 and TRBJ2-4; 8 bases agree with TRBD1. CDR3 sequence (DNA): TGTGCCAGCAGCCAAGACAACAGGGGGTGGCAGGGCAAAAACATTCAGTACTTC. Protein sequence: CASSQDNRGWQGKNIQYF.